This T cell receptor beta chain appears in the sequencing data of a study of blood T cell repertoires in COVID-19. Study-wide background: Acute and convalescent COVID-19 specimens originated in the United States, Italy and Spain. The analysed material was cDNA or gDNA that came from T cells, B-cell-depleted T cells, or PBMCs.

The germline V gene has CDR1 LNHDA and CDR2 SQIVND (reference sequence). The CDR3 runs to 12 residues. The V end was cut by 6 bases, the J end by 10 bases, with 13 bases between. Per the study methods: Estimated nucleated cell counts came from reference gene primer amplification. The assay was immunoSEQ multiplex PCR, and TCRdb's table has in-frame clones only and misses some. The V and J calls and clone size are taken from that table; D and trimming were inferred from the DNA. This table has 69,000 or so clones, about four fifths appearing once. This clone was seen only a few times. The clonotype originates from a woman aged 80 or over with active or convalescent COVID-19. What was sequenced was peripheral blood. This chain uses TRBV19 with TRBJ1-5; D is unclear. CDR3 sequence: CASRPSDKPQHF. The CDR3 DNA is TGTGCCAGTAGGCCGTCAGACAAACCCCAGCATTTT.